This T cell receptor (beta chain) was found in a study of post-analysis software for immune sequencing data. Study in general: Courses of disease covered relapsing-remitting, secondary progressive and progressive-relapsing multiple sclerosis.

Each TCR beta cDNA library carried unique molecular identifiers. From the PCR reads, TCRdb called clonotypes with MiXCR, one entry per CDR3 protein. This table has 800,000 to 950,000 distinct CDR3 sequences, approximately 57% appearing once. Overall study results and limits: Comparison with controls showed significantly lower normalized Chao1 diversity in multiple sclerosis patients. The five TRBV segments detected at higher frequency in patients than in controls included TRBV5-6, TRBV5-1 and TRBV20-1.

Trimming pared 6 bases from V and 5 bases from J, leaving 13 bases between. There are 13 residues in the CDR3. This clonotype was seen more than once but under ten times. Its matching antigen is unknown. Material: blood. This clonotype was sampled from a girl between 5 and 17 years old with multiple sclerosis. The rearrangement uses TRBV12-3 or TRBV12-4 and TRBJ2-5, with D tentatively TRBD1 or TRBD2 (5 bases each). CDR3 sequence: CASRPGPRETQYF. The CDR3 DNA reads as TGTGCCAGCAGACCGGGGCCCCGGGAGACCCAGTACTTC.